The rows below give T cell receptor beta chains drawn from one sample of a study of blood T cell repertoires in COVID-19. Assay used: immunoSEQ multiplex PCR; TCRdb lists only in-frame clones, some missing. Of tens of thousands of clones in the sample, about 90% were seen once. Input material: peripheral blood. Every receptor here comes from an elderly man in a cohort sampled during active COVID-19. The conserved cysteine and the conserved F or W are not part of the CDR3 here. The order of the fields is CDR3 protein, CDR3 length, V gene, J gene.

ASSFSGSSYNEQF,13,TRBV5-1,TRBJ2-1
ASSRRSRDTEAF,12,TRBV4-2,TRBJ1-1
AWDSNPSPTQY,11,TRBV30,TRBJ2-3
ASSPGLDNSPLH,12,TRBV3-1/TRBV3-2,TRBJ1-6
ASSLNSNEKLF,11,TRBV5-1,TRBJ1-4
ASSQDLRGRNEKLF,14,TRBV4-3,TRBJ1-4
ASSISPGNIQY,11,TRBV19,TRBJ2-4
ASSLDSLGTSYGYT,14,TRBV5-1,TRBJ1-2
ASSPSGTGAYGYT,13,TRBV5-1,TRBJ1-2
ASSLETGGGYT,11,TRBV5-4,TRBJ1-2
ASSPQGAHTDTQY,13,TRBV5-1,TRBJ2-3
ASSQESRAVTGGYT,14,TRBV4-1,TRBJ1-2
ASSTPGQGGTEAF,13,TRBV6-2/TRBV6-3,TRBJ1-1
ASSLVTSTDTQY,12,TRBV5-1,TRBJ2-3
ASSFGTFYNEQF,12,TRBV5-1,TRBJ2-1
ASTGGYGYT,9,TRBV27,TRBJ1-2
SASHRGGLYEQY,12,TRBV20-1,TRBJ2-7
ASSQSSIRAKGGAF,14,TRBV4-1,TRBJ1-1
ASSQEGTTRDNEQF,14,TRBV3-1/TRBV3-2,TRBJ2-1
AWSVRGNGNQPQH,13,TRBV30,TRBJ1-5
ASRDDSSYTDTQY,13,TRBV27,TRBJ2-3
ASNGQGLGTEAF,12,TRBV2,TRBJ1-1
ASSPLSGREVGNTIY,15,TRBV27,TRBJ1-3
ASSSQGRTDTQY,12,TRBV7-8,TRBJ2-3
ASSMRQVSSYEQY,13,TRBV19,TRBJ2-7
ASSGGLRAEKLF,12,TRBV9,TRBJ1-4
ATSRETGLAGGYAYEQY,17,TRBV15,TRBJ2-7
ASSQGGPGTGRGNTIY,16,TRBV3-1/TRBV3-2,TRBJ1-3
AWSMRGGSYEQY,12,TRBV30,TRBJ2-7
ASSESGNYGYT,11,TRBV2,TRBJ1-2
ASSSQINTEAF,11,TRBV5-8,TRBJ1-1
ASSALGQGVTEAF,13,TRBV9,TRBJ1-1
ASSAGTGGPYP,11,TRBV2,TRBJ1-2
ASSYYAGTEAF,11,TRBV6-2/TRBV6-3,TRBJ1-1
ASKYRQGENYGYT,13,TRBV2,TRBJ1-2
ASSPGTGWRDTQY,13,TRBV7-8,TRBJ2-3
SGMGGGETQY,10,TRBV29-1,TRBJ2-5
ASSQDAVSYEQY,12,TRBV4-1,TRBJ2-7
ASSDSSGGNEQF,12,TRBV25-1,TRBJ2-1
ASSPGQGTEAF,11,TRBV19,TRBJ1-1
ASRSKQGTGYGYT,13,TRBV19,TRBJ1-2
SARGRSKPF,9,TRBV20-1,TRBJ1-1
ASSLGGQGNTIY,12,TRBV5-1,TRBJ1-3
ASSPPPGQGNSGANVLT,17,TRBV7-3,TRBJ2-6